The TCR beta chain under discussion was sequenced for a study of T cell clones after liver transplantation. Study summary: TCRbeta sequencing after a pre-transplant mixed lymphocyte reaction identified graft-donor-reactive clones, later tracked in post-transplant blood. Third-party-reactive TCRbeta sequences from pre-transplant mixed lymphocyte reactions served as antigen-independent comparators. At least one year of complete immunosuppression withdrawal without enzymes over twice normal defined tolerance.

Assay: immunoSEQ multiplex PCR; the TCRdb copy retains only in-frame clones and omits some. The data contain tens of thousands of clones, 70% to 75% of them singletons. Many counts were recorded for this clone. Unstimulated PBMCs were sorted into CD3+CD4+ and CD3+CD8+ populations. After removal of 4 bases from V and 5 bases from J, the junction contained 7 bases not matched to a gene. This CDR3 is built from 14 residues. CDR1 and CDR2 from the germline V gene are SGHNT and YYREEE (reference sequence). This clonotype was sampled from a human patient who received a liver transplant. Some of the T cells might come from the graft donor. The sample in question was CD4+ T cells from blood, obtained at the 22-month timepoint. The J gene is TRBJ2-7, the V gene TRBV5-4, with 9 bases lining up with TRBD1. The CDR3 DNA reads TGTGCCAGCAGCCTCCGGGACAGGGCCAACGAGCAGTACTTC. Its protein is CASSLRDRANEQYF. Drawing the rest from reference TRBV5-4 and TRBJ2-7, the complete variable domain is ETGVTQSPTHLIKTRGQQVTLRCSSQSGHNTVSWYQQALGQGPQFIFQYYREEENGRGNFPPRFSGLQFPNYSSELNVNALELDDSALYLCASSLRDRANEQYFGPGTRLTVT.